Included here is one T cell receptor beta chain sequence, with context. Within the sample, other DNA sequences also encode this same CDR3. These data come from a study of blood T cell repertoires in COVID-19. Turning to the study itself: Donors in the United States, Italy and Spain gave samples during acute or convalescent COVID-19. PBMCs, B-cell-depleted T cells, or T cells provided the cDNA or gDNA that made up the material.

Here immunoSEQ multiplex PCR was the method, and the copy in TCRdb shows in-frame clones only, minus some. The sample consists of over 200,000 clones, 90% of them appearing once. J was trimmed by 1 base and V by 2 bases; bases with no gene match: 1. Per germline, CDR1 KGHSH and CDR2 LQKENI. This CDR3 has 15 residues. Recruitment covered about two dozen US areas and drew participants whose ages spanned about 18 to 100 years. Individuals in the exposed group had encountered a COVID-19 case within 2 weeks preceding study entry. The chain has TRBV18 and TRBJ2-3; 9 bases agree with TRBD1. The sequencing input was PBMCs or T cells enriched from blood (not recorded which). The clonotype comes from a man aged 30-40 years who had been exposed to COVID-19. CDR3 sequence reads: CASSPRQGGTDTQYF. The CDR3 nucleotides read TGTGCCAGCTCACCAAGACAGGGGGGCACAGATACGCAGTATTTT.